Listed here are 18 T cell receptor beta chains from one sample, sequenced in a study of CD8 T cells in ankylosing spondylitis. Via MiXCR, TCRdb re-called the 5' RACE reads, giving one row per CDR3 protein. The sample gives approximately 220,000 distinct CDR3 sequences, 25% to 30% of which show up once; just over 6.5% is in the top ten. Material: blood, either unsorted or a sorted T cell fraction (not recorded which). The receptor set was obtained from a male donor with ankylosing spondylitis or in good health (not recorded which).

The rearrangement links TRBV10-3 to TRBJ2-7; 13 positions agree with TRBD2. The V and J ends lost 4 bases and 6 bases, in that order; junction bases with no gene match: 3. This CDR3 contains 14 residues. From germline, CDR1 is ENHRY and CDR2 SYGVKD. In DNA form, the CDR3 reads TGTGCCATCAGTGGACTAGCGGGAGGAGTCGAGCAGTACTTC. Amino acids: CAISGLAGGVEQYF.

This clonotype came up many times. This chain joins TRBV7-8 and TRBJ2-4, with TRBD2 matching over 12 bases. The J segment lost 0 bases and the V segment lost 5 bases, leaving 5 bases of the junction unmatched. From germline, CDR1 is SGHVS and CDR2 FQNEAQ. CDR3 length: 17 residues. The CDR3 sequence: CASSPRTSGKAKNIQYF. The CDR3 nucleotides read TGTGCCAGCAGCCCGAGGACTAGCGGGAAAGCCAAAAACATTCAGTACTTC.

This chain uses TRBV9 with TRBJ2-5; TRBD2 aligns across 7 bases. The V and J ends lost 3 bases and 4 bases, in that order; junction bases with no gene match: 12. CDR1 is SGDLS and CDR2 is YYNGEE in the germline V gene. CDR3 size: 16 residues. CDR3 nucleotides: TGTGCCAGCAGCGGTTCGGGAGGAGGGAGAGGAGAGACCCAGTACTTC. Protein: CASSGSGGGRGETQYF.

The chain combines TRBV20-1 with TRBJ1-5; 7 nucleotides align to TRBD1. Per the germline V gene, CDR1 is DFQATT and CDR2 is SNEGSKA (reference sequence). CDR3 size: 14 residues. J gave up 6 bases and V 2 bases, and 7 bases lay outside the gene matches. Here the CDR3 reads CSARKQGLTQPQHF. The DNA for the CDR3 is TGCAGTGCTAGAAAACAGGGGTTGACTCAGCCCCAGCATTTT.

This clonotype has only a few counts. V is TRBV5-1 and J is TRBJ2-1; tentatively, D is TRBD1 (6 bases). Trimming cost V 0 bases and J 2 bases, with 9 bases left between them. This CDR3 has 15 amino acids. CDR1 and CDR2 from the germline V gene are SGHRS and YFSETQ. CDR3 loop: CASSLGGQTYNEQFF. CDR3 sequence (DNA): TGCGCCAGCAGCTTGGGGGGACAAACCTACAATGAGCAGTTCTTC.

V and J are TRBV27 and TRBJ2-7, with D perhaps matching TRBD1 or TRBD2 (7 bases each). Germline V gene sequence: CDR1 MNHEY, CDR2 SMNVEV (reference sequence). With 6 bases removed from V and 3 bases from J, the gap between germline ends came to 12 bases. This CDR3 spans 13 amino acids. The CDR3, as DNA: TGTGCCAGCAGCTTCAGGGGGGGCTACGAGCAGTACTTC. This translates into CASSFRGGYEQYF.

The CDR3 is CSAPQNEQFF. Written as DNA, the CDR3 is TGCAGTGCGCCCCAAAATGAGCAGTTCTTC. The V and J genes are TRBV20-1 and TRBJ2-1; D gene uncertain. The germline V and J ends were trimmed by 6 bases and 7 bases, with 7 bases remaining between them. CDR1 and CDR2 from the germline V gene are DFQATT and SNEGSKA (reference sequence). The CDR3 runs 10 residues.

At least ten counts were recorded for this clonotype. The rearrangement links TRBV12-3 or TRBV12-4 to TRBJ1-3; D gene ambiguous. With 7 bases removed from V and 0 bases from J, the gap between germline ends came to 10 bases. The CDR3 totals 14 residues. CDR3 bases: TGTGCCAGCATTCTTGCGGCCTCTGGAAACACCATATATTTT. As protein: CASILAASGNTIYF.

V gene TRBV12-3 or TRBV12-4 combines with J gene TRBJ2-1, with 8 positions matching TRBD1. The CDR3 has 11 amino acids. V shed 5 bases and J 10 bases; nucleotides not matched to a gene: 1. The CDR3 region has the DNA TGTGCCAGCAGTACAGGGGGGGAGCAGTTCTTC. It codes for CASSTGGEQFF.

This sequence joins TRBV19 and TRBJ1-2; 7 nucleotides agree with TRBD1. The germline gives CDR1 LNHDA, CDR2 SQIVND (reference sequence). J gave up 2 bases and V 5 bases, and 8 bases lay outside the gene matches. The CDR3 is 15 residues long. CDR3 residues: CASSSGTDYNYGYTF. For the CDR3, the DNA is TGTGCCAGTAGTTCCGGGACAGACTACAACTATGGCTACACCTTC.

This clonotype was counted ten times or more. The chain joins TRBV12-3 or TRBV12-4 to TRBJ2-6; D remains unclear. The ends were cut back, 10 bases at V and 1 base at J, with 5 bases in the middle. CDR3 length: 12 residues. CDR3 nucleotide sequence: TGTGCCAAAGGGTCTGGGGCCAACGTCCTGACTTTC. Amino acid sequence: CAKGSGANVLTF.

The rearrangement links TRBV7-3 to TRBJ1-2, with D unclear. This CDR3 contains 17 residues. V lost 5 bases and J lost 8, with 27 bases in between. Germline CDR1 is SGHTA and CDR2 is FQGTGA. DNA for the CDR3: TGTGCCAGCAGCCCCGCCCCCTCAAAGCCGAACGATGGGGGCTACACCTTC. Translating it yields CASSPAPSKPNDGGYTF.

This rearrangement joins TRBV19 to TRBJ1-1, with a tentative D call TRBD1 (5 bases). Looked up from germline, CDR1 is LNHDA and CDR2 is SQIVND (reference sequence). The CDR3 extends over 16 amino acids. Trimming took 3 bases from V and 1 from J, leaving 15 bases between them. CDR3 region: CASSMGRVVKNTEAFF. The CDR3, as DNA: TGTGCCAGTAGTATGGGCAGGGTGGTTAAGAACACTGAAGCTTTCTTT.

This clonotype has ten or more counts. The rearrangement uses TRBV4-3 and TRBJ2-7, with a tentative D call TRBD2 (6 bases). CDR1 and CDR2 from the germline V gene are LGHNA and YSLEER. The germline V and J ends were trimmed by 0 bases and 7 bases, with 10 bases remaining between them. This CDR3 spans 13 amino acids. As DNA, the CDR3 is TGCGCCAGCAGCCAAGATTGGGCGGGGGAGCAGTACTTC. Its protein is CASSQDWAGEQYF.

The sample holds many counts of this clonotype. This chain uses TRBV14 with TRBJ2-7; 10 bases fit TRBD2. The CDR3 is 15 amino acids. CDR1 and CDR2 from the germline V gene are SGHDN and FVKESK. V lost 2 bases to trimming and J lost 1 base; unmatched junction nucleotides: 2. The CDR3 here is CASSQLTSGSYEQYF. DNA for the CDR3: TGTGCCAGCAGCCAATTGACTAGCGGGTCCTACGAGCAGTACTTC.

DNA of the CDR3: TGTGCCAGCAAGGGTCGCGATTACAATGAGCAGTTCTTC. Protein sequence: CASKGRDYNEQFF. The chain carries TRBV6-1 and TRBJ2-1; D call uncertain. This CDR3 is 13 amino acids long. The V and J ends lost 7 bases and 4 bases respectively, with 11 bases between them. The germline V gene has CDR1 MNHNS and CDR2 SASEGT.

The gene calls are TRBV20-1 and TRBJ1-2; D not resolved. This CDR3 contains 14 residues. Deletions cut 6 bases from V and 8 bases from J, with 22 bases between. Germline V CDR1 and CDR2: DFQATT, SNEGSKA (reference sequence). Written as DNA, the CDR3 is TGCAGTGCCCCGCCGCCGACGGGATCGGGGGGCTACACCTTC. This codes for CSAPPPTGSGGYTF.

The chain uses TRBV5-1 and TRBJ2-5; 8 bases are a match to TRBD2. Germline assignment: CDR1 SGHRS and CDR2 YFSETQ. The CDR3 has 15 amino acids. Trimming cost V 0 bases and J 7 bases; bases outside gene matches: 8. The CDR3 here is CASSLATSGLMTQYF. The CDR3 DNA reads as TGCGCCAGCAGCTTGGCAACTAGCGGTCTCATGACCCAGTACTTC.